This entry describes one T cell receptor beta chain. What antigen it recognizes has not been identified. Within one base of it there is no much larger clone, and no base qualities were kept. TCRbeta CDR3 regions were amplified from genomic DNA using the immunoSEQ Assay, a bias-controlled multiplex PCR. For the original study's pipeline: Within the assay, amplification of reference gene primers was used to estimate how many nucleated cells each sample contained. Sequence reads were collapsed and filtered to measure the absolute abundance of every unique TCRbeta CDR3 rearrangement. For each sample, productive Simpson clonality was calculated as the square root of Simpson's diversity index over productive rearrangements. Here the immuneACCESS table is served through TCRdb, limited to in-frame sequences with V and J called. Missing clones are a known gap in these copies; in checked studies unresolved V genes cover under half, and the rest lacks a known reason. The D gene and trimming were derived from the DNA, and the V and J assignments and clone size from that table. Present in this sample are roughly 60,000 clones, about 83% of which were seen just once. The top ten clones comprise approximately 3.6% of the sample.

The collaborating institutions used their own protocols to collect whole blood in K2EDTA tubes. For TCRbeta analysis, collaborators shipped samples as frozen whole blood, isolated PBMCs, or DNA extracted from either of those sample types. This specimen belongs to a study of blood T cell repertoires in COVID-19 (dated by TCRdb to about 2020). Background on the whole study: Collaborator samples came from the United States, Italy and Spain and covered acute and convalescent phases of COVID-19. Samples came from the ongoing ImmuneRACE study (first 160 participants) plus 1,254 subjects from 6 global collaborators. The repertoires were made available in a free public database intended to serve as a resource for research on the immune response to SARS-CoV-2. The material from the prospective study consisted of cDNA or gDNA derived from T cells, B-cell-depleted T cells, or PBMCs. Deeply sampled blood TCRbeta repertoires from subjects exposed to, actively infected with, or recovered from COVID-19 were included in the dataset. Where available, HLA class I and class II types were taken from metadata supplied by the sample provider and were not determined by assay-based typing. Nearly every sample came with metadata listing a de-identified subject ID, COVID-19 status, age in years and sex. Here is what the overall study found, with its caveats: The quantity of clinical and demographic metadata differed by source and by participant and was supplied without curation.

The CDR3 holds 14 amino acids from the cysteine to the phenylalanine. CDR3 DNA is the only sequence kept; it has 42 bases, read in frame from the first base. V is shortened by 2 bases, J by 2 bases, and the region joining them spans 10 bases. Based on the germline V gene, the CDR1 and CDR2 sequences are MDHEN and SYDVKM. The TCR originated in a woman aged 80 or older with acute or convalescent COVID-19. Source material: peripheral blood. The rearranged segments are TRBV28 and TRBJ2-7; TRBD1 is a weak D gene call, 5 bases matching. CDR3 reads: CASSLMARAYEQYF. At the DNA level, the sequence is TGTGCCAGCAGTTTAATGGCCAGGGCCTACGAGCAGTACTTC. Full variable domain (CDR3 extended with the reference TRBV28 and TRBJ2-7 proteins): DVKVTQSSRYLVKRTGEKVFLECVQDMDHENMFWYRQDPGLGLRLIYFSYDVKMKEKGDIPEGYSVSREKKERFSLILESASTNQTSMYLCASSLMARAYEQYFGPGTRLTVT.